What follows describes a single T cell receptor (beta chain). As to time point: pre-sensitization, week 0. Indicated treatment: therapeutic diphenylcyclopropenone sensitization with weekly scalp DPC. MiXCR was run by TCRdb on the RACE reads, yielding one entry per CDR3 protein. This sample has 200,000 to 300,000 distinct CDR3 sequences, with 7.5% to 9% found just once. This specimen belongs to a study of human T cells and chemical hapten exposure. As for the study in general: Minor pooled library volume differences mainly drove per-sample TCR yield variation.

CDR1 and CDR2 from the germline V gene are LGHDT and YNNKEL (reference sequence). Trimming removed 1 base at V and 0 bases at J, with 13 bases between. The CDR3 runs 17 residues. The rearrangement uses TRBV3-1 and TRBJ2-4; possibly TRBD1 for D (6 bases). The source material was whole blood, sampled in connection with sensitization to the hapten diphenylcyclopropenone (DPC). The source is a woman in her thirties or forties with alopecia areata. Some clones in this sample may be carry-over from other donors' samples. The CDR3 DNA is TGTGCCAGCAGCCAAGCGGGAACAGGGCTAGCCAAAAACATTCAGTACTTC. Protein: CASSQAGTGLAKNIQYF.